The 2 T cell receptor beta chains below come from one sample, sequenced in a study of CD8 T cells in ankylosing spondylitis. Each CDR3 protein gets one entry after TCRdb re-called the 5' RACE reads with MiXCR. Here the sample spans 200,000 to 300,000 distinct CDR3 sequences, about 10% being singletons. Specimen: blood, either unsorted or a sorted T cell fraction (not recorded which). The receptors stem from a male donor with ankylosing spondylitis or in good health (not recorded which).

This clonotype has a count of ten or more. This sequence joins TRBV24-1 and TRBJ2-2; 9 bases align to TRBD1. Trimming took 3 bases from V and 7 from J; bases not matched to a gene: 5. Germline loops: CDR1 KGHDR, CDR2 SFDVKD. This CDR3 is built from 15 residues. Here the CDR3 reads CATSDRTGDHGELFF. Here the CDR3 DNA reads TGTGCCACCAGTGATCGGACAGGGGATCACGGGGAGCTGTTTTTT.

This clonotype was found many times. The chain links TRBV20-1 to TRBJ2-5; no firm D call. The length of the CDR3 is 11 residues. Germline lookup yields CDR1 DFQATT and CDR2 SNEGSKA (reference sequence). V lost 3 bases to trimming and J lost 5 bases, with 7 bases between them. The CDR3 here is CSASVLETQYF. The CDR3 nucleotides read TGCAGTGCTAGTGTTTTGGAGACCCAGTACTTC.